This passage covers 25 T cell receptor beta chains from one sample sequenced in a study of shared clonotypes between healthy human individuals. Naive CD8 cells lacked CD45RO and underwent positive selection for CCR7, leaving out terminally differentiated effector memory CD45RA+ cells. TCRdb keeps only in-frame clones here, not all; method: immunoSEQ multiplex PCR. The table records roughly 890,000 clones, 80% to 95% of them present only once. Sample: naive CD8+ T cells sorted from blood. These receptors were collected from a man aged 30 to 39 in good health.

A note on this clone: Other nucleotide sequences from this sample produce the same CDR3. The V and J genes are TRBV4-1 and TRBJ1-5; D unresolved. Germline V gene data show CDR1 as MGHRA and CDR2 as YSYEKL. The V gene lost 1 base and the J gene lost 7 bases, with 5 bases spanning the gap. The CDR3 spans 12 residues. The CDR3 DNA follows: TGCGCCAGCAGCCAAGGTGGCCAGCCCCAGCATTTT. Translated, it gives CASSQGGQPQHF.

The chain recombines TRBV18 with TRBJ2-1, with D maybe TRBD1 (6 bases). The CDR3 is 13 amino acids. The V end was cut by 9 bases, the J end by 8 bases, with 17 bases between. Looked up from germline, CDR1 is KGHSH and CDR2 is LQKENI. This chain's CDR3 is CASQGTMGYEQFF. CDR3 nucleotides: TGTGCCAGTCAGGGGACGATGGGGTATGAGCAGTTCTTC.

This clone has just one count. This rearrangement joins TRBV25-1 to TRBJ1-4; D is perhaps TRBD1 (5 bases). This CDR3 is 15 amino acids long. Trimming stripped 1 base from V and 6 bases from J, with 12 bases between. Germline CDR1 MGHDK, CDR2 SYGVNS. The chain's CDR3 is CASSESPKGDEKLFF. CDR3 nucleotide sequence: TGTGCCAGCAGTGAATCTCCAAAAGGGGATGAAAAACTGTTTTTT.

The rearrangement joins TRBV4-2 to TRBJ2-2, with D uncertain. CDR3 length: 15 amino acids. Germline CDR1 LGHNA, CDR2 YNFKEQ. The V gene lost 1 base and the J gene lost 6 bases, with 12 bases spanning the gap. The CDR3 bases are TGTGCCAGCAGCCAAGTTAACAACGGCCCCGGGGAGCTGTTTTTT. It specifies CASSQVNNGPGELFF.

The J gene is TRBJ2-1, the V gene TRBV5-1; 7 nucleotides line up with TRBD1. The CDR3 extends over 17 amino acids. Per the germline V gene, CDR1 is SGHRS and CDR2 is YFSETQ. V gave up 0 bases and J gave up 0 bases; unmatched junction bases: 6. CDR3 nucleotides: TGCGCCAGCAGCTTGGACGGGACAGCGAGCTCCTACAATGAGCAGTTCTTC. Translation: CASSLDGTASSYNEQFF. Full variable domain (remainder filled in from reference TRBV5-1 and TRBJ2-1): KAGVTQTPRYLIKTRGQQVTLSCSPISGHRSVSWYQQTPGQGLQFLFEYFSETQRNKGNFPGRFSGRQFSNSRSEMNVSTLELGDSALYLCASSLDGTASSYNEQFFGPGTRLTVL.

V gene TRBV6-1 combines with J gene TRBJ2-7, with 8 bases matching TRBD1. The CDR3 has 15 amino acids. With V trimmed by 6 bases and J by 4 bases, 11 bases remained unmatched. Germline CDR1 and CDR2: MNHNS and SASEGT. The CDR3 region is CASREWDRLNYEQYF. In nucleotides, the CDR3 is TGTGCCAGCAGGGAGTGGGACAGGTTGAATTACGAGCAGTACTTC.

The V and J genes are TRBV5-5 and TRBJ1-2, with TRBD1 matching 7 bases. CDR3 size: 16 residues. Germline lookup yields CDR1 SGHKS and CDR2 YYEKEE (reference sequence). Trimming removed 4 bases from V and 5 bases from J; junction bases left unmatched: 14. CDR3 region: CASSGTRDRAYYGYTF. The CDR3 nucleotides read TGTGCCAGCAGCGGAACCCGGGACAGAGCTTATTATGGCTACACCTTC. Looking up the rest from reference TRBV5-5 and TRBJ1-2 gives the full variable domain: DAGVTQSPTHLIKTRGQQVTLRCSPISGHKSVSWYQQVLGQGPQFIFQYYEKEERGRGNFPDRFSARQFPNYSSELNVNALLLGDSALYLCASSGTRDRAYYGYTFGSGTRLTVV.

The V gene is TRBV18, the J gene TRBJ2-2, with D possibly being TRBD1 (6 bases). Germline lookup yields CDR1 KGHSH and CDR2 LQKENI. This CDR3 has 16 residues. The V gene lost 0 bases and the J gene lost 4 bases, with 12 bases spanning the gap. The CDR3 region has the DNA TGTGCCAGCTCACCACCGGTGACAGGTCCCACCGGGGAGCTGTTTTTT. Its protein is CASSPPVTGPTGELFF.

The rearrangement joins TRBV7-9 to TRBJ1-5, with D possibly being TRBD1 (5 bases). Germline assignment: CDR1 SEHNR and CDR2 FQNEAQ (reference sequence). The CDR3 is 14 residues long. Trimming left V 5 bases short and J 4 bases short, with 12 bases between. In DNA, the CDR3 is TGTGCCAGCAGCACGGGCGAGGGGAATCAGCCCCAGCATTTT. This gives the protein CASSTGEGNQPQHF.

CDR3 loop: CASSLYSSGTYEQYF. CDR3 coding DNA: TGTGCCAGCAGTTTATACTCTAGCGGTACTTACGAGCAGTACTTC. V is TRBV27 and J is TRBJ2-7, with TRBD2 matching over 7 bases. CDR3 length: 15 residues. Germline CDR1 MNHEY, CDR2 SMNVEV (reference sequence). V shed 1 base and J 4 bases; nucleotides not matched to a gene: 7.

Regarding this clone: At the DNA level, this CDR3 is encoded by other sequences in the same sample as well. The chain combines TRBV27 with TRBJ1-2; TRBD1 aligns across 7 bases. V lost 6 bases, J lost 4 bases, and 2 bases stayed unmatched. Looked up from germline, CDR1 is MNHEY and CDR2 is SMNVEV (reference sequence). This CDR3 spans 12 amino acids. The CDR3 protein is CASRGQSYGYTF. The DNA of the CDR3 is TGTGCCAGCAGGGGACAGTCCTATGGCTACACCTTC.

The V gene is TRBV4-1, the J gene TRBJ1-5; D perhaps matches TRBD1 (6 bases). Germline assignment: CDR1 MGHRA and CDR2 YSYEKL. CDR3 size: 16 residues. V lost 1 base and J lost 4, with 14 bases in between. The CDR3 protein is CASSQGSGTPNQPQHF. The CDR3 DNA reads TGCGCCAGCAGCCAAGGGTCCGGGACACCGAATCAGCCCCAGCATTTT.

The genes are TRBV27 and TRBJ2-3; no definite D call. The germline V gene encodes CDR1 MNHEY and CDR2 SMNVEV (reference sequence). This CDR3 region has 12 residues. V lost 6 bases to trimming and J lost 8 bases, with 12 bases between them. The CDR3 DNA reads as TGTGCCAGCAGGGGTCTTAGTAGTACGCAGTATTTT. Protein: CASRGLSSTQYF.

CDR3 residues: CASSQTDITKETQYF. For the CDR3, the DNA is TGCGCCAGCAGCCAAACGGACATTACGAAAGAGACCCAGTACTTC. V gene TRBV4-1 combines with J gene TRBJ2-5; D is perhaps TRBD1 (5 bases). CDR3 size: 15 residues. Germline-derived CDR1 and CDR2 are MGHRA and YSYEKL. With 2 bases removed from V and 3 bases from J, the gap between germline ends came to 13 bases.

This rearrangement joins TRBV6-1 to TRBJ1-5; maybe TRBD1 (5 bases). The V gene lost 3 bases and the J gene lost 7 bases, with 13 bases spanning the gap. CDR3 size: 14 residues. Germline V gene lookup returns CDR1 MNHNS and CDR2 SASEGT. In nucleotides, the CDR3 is TGTGCCAGCAGTGAGCAGGGTCTTTCACAGCCCCAGCATTTT. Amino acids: CASSEQGLSQPQHF.

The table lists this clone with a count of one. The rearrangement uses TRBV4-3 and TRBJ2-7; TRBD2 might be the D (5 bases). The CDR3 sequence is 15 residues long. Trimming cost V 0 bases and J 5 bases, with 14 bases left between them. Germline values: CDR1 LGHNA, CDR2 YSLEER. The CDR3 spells CASSQELRVGDEQYF. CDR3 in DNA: TGCGCCAGCAGCCAAGAGCTCCGAGTGGGAGACGAGCAGTACTTC.

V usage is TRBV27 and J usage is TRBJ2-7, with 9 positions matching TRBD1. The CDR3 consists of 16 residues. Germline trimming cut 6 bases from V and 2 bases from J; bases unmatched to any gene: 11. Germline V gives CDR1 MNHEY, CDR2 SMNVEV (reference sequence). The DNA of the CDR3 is TGTGCCAGCAGACCCCAACCGTGGGACAGGGCCTACGAGCAGTACTTC. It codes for CASRPQPWDRAYEQYF.

CDR3 sequence (DNA): TGTGCCAGCAGCTTATCCACAGGGGGAACATATGGCTACACCTTC. As protein: CASSLSTGGTYGYTF. V and J are TRBV7-8 and TRBJ1-2; 8 bases line up with TRBD1. This CDR3 is 15 amino acids long. Germline lookup yields CDR1 SGHVS and CDR2 FQNEAQ. Trimming at V came to 2 bases and at J to 5 bases, leaving 7 bases not matched to a gene.

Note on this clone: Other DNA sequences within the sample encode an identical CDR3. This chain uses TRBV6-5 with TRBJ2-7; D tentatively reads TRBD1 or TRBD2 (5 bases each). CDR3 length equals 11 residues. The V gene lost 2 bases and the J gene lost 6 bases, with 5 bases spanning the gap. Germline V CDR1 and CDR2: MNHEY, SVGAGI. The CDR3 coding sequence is TGTGCCAGCAGTTACGGGGGCGAGCAGTACTTC. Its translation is CASSYGGEQYF.

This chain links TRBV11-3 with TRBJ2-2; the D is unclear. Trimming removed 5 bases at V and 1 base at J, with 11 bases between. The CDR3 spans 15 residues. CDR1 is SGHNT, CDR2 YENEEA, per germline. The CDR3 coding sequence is TGTGCCAGCAGCCCGCGTGGGCAGAACACCGGGGAGCTGTTTTTT. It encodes CASSPRGQNTGELFF.

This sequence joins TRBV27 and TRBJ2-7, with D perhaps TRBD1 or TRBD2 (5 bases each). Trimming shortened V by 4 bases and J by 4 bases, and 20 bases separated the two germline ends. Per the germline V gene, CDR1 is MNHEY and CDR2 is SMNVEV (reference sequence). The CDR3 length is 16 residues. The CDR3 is CASSSQRGAEVYEQYF. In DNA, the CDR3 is TGTGCCAGCAGTTCTCAGAGGGGAGCGGAGGTTTACGAGCAGTACTTC.

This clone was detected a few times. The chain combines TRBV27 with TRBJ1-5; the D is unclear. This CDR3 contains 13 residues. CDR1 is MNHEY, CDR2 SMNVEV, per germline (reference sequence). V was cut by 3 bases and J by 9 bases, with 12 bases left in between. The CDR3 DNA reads TGTGCCAGCAGTTTTTCTCCCTCTCGGCCCCAGCATTTT. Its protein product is CASSFSPSRPQHF.

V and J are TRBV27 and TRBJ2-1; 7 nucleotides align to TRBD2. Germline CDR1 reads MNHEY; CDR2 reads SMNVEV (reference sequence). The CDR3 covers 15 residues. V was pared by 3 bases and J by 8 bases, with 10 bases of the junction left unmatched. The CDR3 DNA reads TGTGCCAGCAGTTTGCTAGCGGCCCCTAAGGATGAGCAGTTCTTC. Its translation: CASSLLAAPKDEQFF.

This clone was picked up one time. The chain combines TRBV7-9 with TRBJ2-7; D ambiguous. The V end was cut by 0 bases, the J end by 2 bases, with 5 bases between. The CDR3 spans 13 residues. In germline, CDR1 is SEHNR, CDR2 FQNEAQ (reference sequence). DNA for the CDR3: TGTGCCAGCAGCTTAGCAAGCCCCTACGAGCAGTACTTC. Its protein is CASSLASPYEQYF. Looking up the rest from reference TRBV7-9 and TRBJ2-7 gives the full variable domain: DTGVSQNPRHKITKRGQNVTFRCDPISEHNRLYWYRQTLGQGPEFLTYFQNEAQLEKSRLLSDRFSAERPKGSFSTLEIQRTEQGDSAMYLCASSLASPYEQYFGPGTRLTVT.

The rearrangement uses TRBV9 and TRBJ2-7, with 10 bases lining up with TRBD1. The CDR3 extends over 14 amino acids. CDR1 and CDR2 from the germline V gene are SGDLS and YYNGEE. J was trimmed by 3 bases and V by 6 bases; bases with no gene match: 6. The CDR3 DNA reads TGTGCCAGCACTATCGGGGACAGGGGCTACGAGCAGTACTTC. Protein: CASTIGDRGYEQYF.